The 8 T cell receptor beta chains below all came from one sample that was sequenced in a study of vaccination and CD4 T cells after COVID-19. Their cognate antigens are unknown. Treatment specified: roughly 10-day PBMC culture with coronavirus spike peptide pools or control peptides (ViraFEST assay). The Oncomine TCR Beta short-read assay was what sequenced the DNA obtained from cultured CD4+ T cells. Each CDR3 protein is one row after TCRdb ran MiXCR on the PCR reads. The data show over 10,000 distinct CDR3 sequences, with roughly 74% seen just once and roughly 30% held by the top ten. The sequencing input was CD4+ T cells from blood, cultured in vitro. Receptors were obtained from a human donor who had recovered from COVID-19.

This sequence joins TRBV19 and TRBJ2-2; 8 positions match TRBD2. V was pared by 6 bases and J by 0 bases, with 18 bases of the junction left unmatched. The CDR3 consists of 20 residues. Germline V lookup: CDR1 LNHDA, CDR2 SQIVND (reference sequence). The CDR3 is CASSGGASGFLGPNTGELFF. The CDR3 nucleotides read TGTGCCAGTAGCGGGGGGGCTAGCGGTTTCCTGGGCCCGAACACCGGGGAGCTGTTTTTT.

This chain joins TRBV30 and TRBJ1-5; 8 nucleotides agree with TRBD1. Germline CDR1 GTSNPN, CDR2 SVGIG (reference sequence). With 4 bases clipped from V and 1 base from J, the junction kept 0 bases outside the gene matches. The CDR3 consists of 13 residues. The CDR3 reads CAWTGGSNQPQHF. The CDR3 region has the DNA TGTGCCTGGACAGGGGGCAGCAATCAGCCCCAGCATTTT.

The rearrangement joins TRBV6-1 to TRBJ1-6; D is possibly TRBD1 (5 bases). Germline V gene lookup returns CDR1 MNHNS and CDR2 SASEGT. The V gene lost 6 bases and the J gene lost 7 bases, with 16 bases spanning the gap. The CDR3 sequence is 15 residues long. The CDR3 is CASRPEGVRNSPLHF. CDR3 sequence (DNA): TGTGCCAGCAGGCCGGAAGGGGTACGAAATTCACCCCTCCACTTT.

The chain is built from TRBV10-3 and TRBJ1-2, with 7 bases that match TRBD1. J lost 8 bases, V lost 5 bases, and 8 bases had no gene match. Looked up from germline, CDR1 is ENHRY and CDR2 is SYGVKD. The CDR3 runs to 13 residues. CDR3 loop: CAISRQGVGGYTF. CDR3 nucleotide sequence: TGTGCCATCAGTCGTCAGGGGGTAGGAGGCTACACCTTC.

V gene TRBV7-2 combines with J gene TRBJ1-2, with D perhaps TRBD1 (5 bases). Trimming left V 0 bases short and J 4 bases short, with 9 bases between. The germline V gene has CDR1 SGHTA and CDR2 FQGNSA. The CDR3 spans 14 residues. The DNA for the CDR3 is TGTGCCAGCAGCTTAGCGCAGGGTCCCTATGGCTACACCTTC. It codes for CASSLAQGPYGYTF.

The chain employs TRBV24-1 and TRBJ1-1; tentative D call: TRBD1 (5 bases). Deletions cut 4 bases from V and 4 bases from J, with 12 bases between. The CDR3 contains 14 residues. CDR1 is KGHDR and CDR2 is SFDVKD in the germline V gene. The CDR3 protein is CATSDGPGGTEAFF. CDR3 sequence (DNA): TGTGCCACCAGTGACGGGCCGGGGGGCACTGAAGCTTTCTTT.

The chain has TRBV5-4 and TRBJ2-2; D gene ambiguous. The CDR3 loop spans 13 amino acids. With 2 bases removed from V and 8 bases from J, the gap between germline ends came to 10 bases. Germline V gene lookup returns CDR1 SGHNT and CDR2 YYREEE (reference sequence). Here the CDR3 DNA reads TGTGCCAGCAGCTTTTTATCCGGGGGGGAGCTGTTTTTT. It yields the protein CASSFLSGGELFF. Supplemented by reference TRBV5-4 and TRBJ2-2, the full variable domain reads ETGVTQSPTHLIKTRGQQVTLRCSSQSGHNTVSWYQQALGQGPQFIFQYYREEENGRGNFPPRFSGLQFPNYSSELNVNALELDDSALYLCASSFLSGGELFFGEGSRLTVL.

This rearrangement joins TRBV27 to TRBJ1-6, with 9 nucleotides matching TRBD1. This CDR3 has 14 residues. From germline, CDR1 is MNHEY and CDR2 SMNVEV (reference sequence). V was pared by 5 bases and J by 7 bases, with 3 bases of the junction left unmatched. DNA for the CDR3: TGTGCCAGCAGTCCCGGACAGGGGAATTCACCCCTCCACTTT. Amino acids: CASSPGQGNSPLHF.